A selection of T cell receptor beta chains follows, all from one sample in a study of circulating CD8 cells and anti-PD-1 response in melanoma. TCRdb called the reads again in MiXCR, with one record for every CDR3 protein. The profile shows a few hundred distinct CDR3 sequences, 12% of them singletons. Sequences were derived from CD8+ T cells from PBMCs, sampled at baseline or after one month of anti-PD-1 therapy (not recorded which). The source is a human donor with melanoma. Both conserved end residues are part of each CDR3. Fields, in order: J gene, clone size, V gene, D gene, CDR3 DNA, CDR3 protein. A D gene is named only where the DNA matches it firmly. Clone size is given for some rows only: seen once, a few or many times, or a class if the clone is expanded.

j_call: TRBJ1-2
clone_size: large
v_call: TRBV28
d_call: TRBD1
cdr3_nt: TGTGCCAGCAGTTTGGGAGGCGCAGGGGGGACCTTC
cdr3_aa: CASSLGGAGGTF

j_call: TRBJ2-3
clone_size: large
v_call: TRBV28
d_call: -
cdr3_nt: TGTGCCAGCACCCAGCCGCCATGGGGGTCTAGCACAGATACGCAGTATTTT
cdr3_aa: CASTQPPWGSSTDTQYF

j_call: TRBJ2-7
clone_size: few
v_call: TRBV3-1
d_call: -
cdr3_nt: TGTGCCAGCAGCCCCTTGACCCTCCCGGGGTCCTACGAGCAGTACTTC
cdr3_aa: CASSPLTLPGSYEQYF

j_call: TRBJ2-3
clone_size: medium-sized
v_call: TRBV20-1
d_call: -
cdr3_nt: TGCAGTGCCCGGGACAGCCTAACGGGGACTAGCACAGATACGCAGTATTTT
cdr3_aa: CSARDSLTGTSTDTQYF

j_call: TRBJ2-5
clone_size: large
v_call: TRBV28
d_call: TRBD1
cdr3_nt: TGTGCCAGCAGCCGCGACAGGGACGAGACCCAGTACTTC
cdr3_aa: CASSRDRDETQYF

j_call: TRBJ1-1
clone_size: hyperexpanded
v_call: TRBV9
d_call: -
cdr3_nt: TGTGCCAGCAGCGTAGCCCCAAAGATGAACACTGAAGCTTTCTTT
cdr3_aa: CASSVAPKMNTEAFF

j_call: TRBJ2-7
clone_size: large
v_call: TRBV29-1
d_call: -
cdr3_nt: TGCAGCGTTGAGGGGGCGGAATCCTCCTACGAGCAGTACTTC
cdr3_aa: CSVEGAESSYEQYF

j_call: TRBJ2-7
clone_size: -
v_call: TRBV2
d_call: -
cdr3_nt: TGTGCCAGCACCGCCCAACTTGGGGCCGAGCAGTACTTC
cdr3_aa: CASTAQLGAEQYF

j_call: TRBJ2-3
clone_size: medium-sized
v_call: TRBV28
d_call: -
cdr3_nt: TGTGCCAGCTCCCTAGAGCCCACAGATACGCAGTATTTT
cdr3_aa: CASSLEPTDTQYF

j_call: TRBJ2-3
clone_size: few
v_call: TRBV11-2
d_call: TRBD2
cdr3_nt: TGTGCCAGCAGCTTCTCCCCTAGCGGGAGGAGGTCAGATACGCAGTATTTT
cdr3_aa: CASSFSPSGRRSDTQYF

j_call: TRBJ2-1
clone_size: medium-sized
v_call: TRBV7-3
d_call: TRBD2
cdr3_nt: TGTGCCAGCAGCCCCCACCACCGGGAACCAGGGACTAGATACAATGAGCAGTTCTTC
cdr3_aa: CASSPHHREPGTRYNEQFF

j_call: TRBJ2-1
clone_size: large
v_call: TRBV19
d_call: TRBD2
cdr3_nt: TGTGCCAGTAGTATAGATAGCGGGAGTCTGAATGAGCAGTTCTTC
cdr3_aa: CASSIDSGSLNEQFF

j_call: TRBJ2-7
clone_size: -
v_call: TRBV27
d_call: TRBD2
cdr3_nt: TGTGCCAGCAGTTTAGTCCTAGCGGGAGCCTACGAGCAGTACTTC
cdr3_aa: CASSLVLAGAYEQYF

j_call: TRBJ1-1
clone_size: large
v_call: TRBV7-3
d_call: -
cdr3_nt: TGTGCCAGCAGCTTAACCGGGAGGGTTGCTGAAGCTTTCTTT
cdr3_aa: CASSLTGRVAEAFF

j_call: TRBJ1-5
clone_size: large
v_call: TRBV28
d_call: -
cdr3_nt: TGTGCCAGCCAGTGGAGGGGCAATCAGCCCCAGCATTTT
cdr3_aa: CASQWRGNQPQHF

j_call: TRBJ2-7
clone_size: medium-sized
v_call: TRBV9
d_call: -
cdr3_nt: TGTGCCAGCAGCGTAGTGGGGAACGACGAGCAGTACTTC
cdr3_aa: CASSVVGNDEQYF

j_call: TRBJ2-7
clone_size: large
v_call: TRBV12-5
d_call: -
cdr3_nt: TGTGCTGCGCGAATAGCCGAGCAGTACTTC
cdr3_aa: CAARIAEQYF

j_call: TRBJ2-7
clone_size: medium-sized
v_call: TRBV10-3
d_call: -
cdr3_nt: TGTGCCATCAGACCAGAGGAGGCCATCTACGAGCAGTACTTC
cdr3_aa: CAIRPEEAIYEQYF

j_call: TRBJ2-5
clone_size: hyperexpanded
v_call: TRBV2
d_call: -
cdr3_nt: TGTGCCAGCAGTTCCCGTGTGCCAATGGAGACCCAGTACTTC
cdr3_aa: CASSSRVPMETQYF

j_call: TRBJ1-5
clone_size: hyperexpanded
v_call: TRBV12-5
d_call: -
cdr3_nt: TGTGCTAGCCTATTTAGACAGTTCAATCAGCCCCAGCATTTT
cdr3_aa: CASLFRQFNQPQHF

j_call: TRBJ1-1
clone_size: large
v_call: TRBV19
d_call: -
cdr3_nt: TGTGCCAGTAGAACGGACTGGGGGGACACTGAAGCTTTCTTT
cdr3_aa: CASRTDWGDTEAFF

j_call: TRBJ1-1
clone_size: large
v_call: TRBV2
d_call: -
cdr3_nt: TGTGCCAGCAGGGTAGATAAAGACCGAGGGTGGGACACTGAAGCTTTCTTT
cdr3_aa: CASRVDKDRGWDTEAFF

j_call: TRBJ2-3
clone_size: large
v_call: TRBV15
d_call: TRBD1
cdr3_nt: TGTGCCACCAGCTCCCTCAGGGGGTACGCAGGCACAGATACGCAGTATTTT
cdr3_aa: CATSSLRGYAGTDTQYF

j_call: TRBJ2-2
clone_size: hyperexpanded
v_call: TRBV24-1
d_call: TRBD1
cdr3_nt: TGTGCCACCTCGTCCATCGGGACAGGGACTATGACGAACACCGGGGAGCTGTTTTTT
cdr3_aa: CATSSIGTGTMTNTGELFF

j_call: TRBJ1-6
clone_size: medium-sized
v_call: TRBV28
d_call: -
cdr3_nt: TGTGCCAGCAGTTCCGGCACCGGGGATTCACCCCTCCACTTT
cdr3_aa: CASSSGTGDSPLHF

j_call: TRBJ2-3
clone_size: -
v_call: TRBV28
d_call: -
cdr3_nt: TGTGCCAGCAGCTTTCCGGGCGGGCCTAGCACAGATACGCAGTATTTT
cdr3_aa: CASSFPGGPSTDTQYF

j_call: TRBJ2-7
clone_size: medium-sized
v_call: TRBV19
d_call: -
cdr3_nt: TGTGCCAGTAGTACCCACGAAGGGGAGAGCTCCTACGAGCAGTACTTC
cdr3_aa: CASSTHEGESSYEQYF

j_call: TRBJ2-4
clone_size: large
v_call: TRBV20-1
d_call: -
cdr3_nt: TGCAGTGCTCCCTCCCTAAGGGAAATAGTAAACATTCAGTACTTC
cdr3_aa: CSAPSLREIVNIQYF

j_call: TRBJ2-7
clone_size: large
v_call: TRBV28
d_call: -
cdr3_nt: TGTGCCAGCAGGGTAAGGGTGGCCTTCTACGAGCAGTACTTC
cdr3_aa: CASRVRVAFYEQYF

j_call: TRBJ2-1
clone_size: large
v_call: TRBV11-2
d_call: -
cdr3_nt: TGTGCCAGCAGCTTAGCGAATGAGCAGTTCTTC
cdr3_aa: CASSLANEQFF

j_call: TRBJ2-1
clone_size: large
v_call: TRBV2
d_call: -
cdr3_nt: TGTGCCAGCAGTGCCCGGGACCCGTACAATGAGCAGTTCTTC
cdr3_aa: CASSARDPYNEQFF

j_call: TRBJ1-3
clone_size: large
v_call: TRBV11-2
d_call: -
cdr3_nt: TGTGCCAGCAGCTTAGCCAACACCATATATTTT
cdr3_aa: CASSLANTIYF

j_call: TRBJ2-3
clone_size: medium-sized
v_call: TRBV27
d_call: -
cdr3_nt: TGTGCCAGCAGTTTTCAGTGGGAGGCTTCCGCAGATACGCAGTATTTT
cdr3_aa: CASSFQWEASADTQYF